This T cell receptor (beta chain) derives from a study of CD4 T cells in relation to SARS-CoV-2 and coronaviruses. This clone was detected only a few times. Its target is unknown. The CDR3 has 12 amino acids. CDR1 is GTSNPN and CDR2 is SVGIG in the germline V gene (reference sequence). The V and J ends lost 2 bases and 4 bases respectively, with 9 bases between them. Sequencing used immunoSEQ multiplex PCR; TCRdb keeps in-frame clones, though not all of them. Of over 40,000 clones listed, 84% are singletons. The TCR was taken from an adult with COVID-19. The specimen sequenced was naive CD4+ T cells from PBMCs, cultured in vitro. Sample subset: naive CD4+ T cells isolated by negative enrichment. The chain is built from TRBV30 and TRBJ2-7; possible D gene TRBD2, 5 bases. This CDR3 reads CAWSPRRYEQYF. CDR3 nucleotide sequence: TGTGCCTGGAGTCCCAGGAGGTACGAGCAGTACTTC.